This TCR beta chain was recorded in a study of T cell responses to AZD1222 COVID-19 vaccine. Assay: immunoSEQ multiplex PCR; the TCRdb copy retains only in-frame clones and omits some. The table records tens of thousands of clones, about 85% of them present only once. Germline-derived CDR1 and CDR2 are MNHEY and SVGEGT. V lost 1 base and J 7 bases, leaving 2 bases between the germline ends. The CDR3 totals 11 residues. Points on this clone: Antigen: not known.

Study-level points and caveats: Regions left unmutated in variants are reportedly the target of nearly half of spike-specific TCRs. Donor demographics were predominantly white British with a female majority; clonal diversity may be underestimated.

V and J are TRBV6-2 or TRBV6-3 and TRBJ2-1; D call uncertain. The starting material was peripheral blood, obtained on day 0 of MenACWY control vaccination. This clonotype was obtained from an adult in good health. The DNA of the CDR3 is TGTGCCAGCAGTTACTGGAATGAGCAGTTCTTC. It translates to CASSYWNEQFF.